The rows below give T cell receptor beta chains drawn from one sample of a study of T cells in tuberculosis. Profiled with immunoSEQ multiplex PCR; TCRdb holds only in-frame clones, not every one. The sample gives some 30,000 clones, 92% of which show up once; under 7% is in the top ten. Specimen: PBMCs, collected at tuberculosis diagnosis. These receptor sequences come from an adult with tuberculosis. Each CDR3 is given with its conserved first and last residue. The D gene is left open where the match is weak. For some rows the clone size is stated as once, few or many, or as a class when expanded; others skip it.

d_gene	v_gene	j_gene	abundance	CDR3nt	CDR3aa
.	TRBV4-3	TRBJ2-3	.	TGCGCCAGCAGCCAAGATGACTCACACCGCAAAGATACGCAGTATTTT	CASSQDDSHRKDTQYF
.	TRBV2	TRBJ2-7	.	TGTGCCAGCAGTCCTATGGAGGGGCACCACTCCTACGAGCAGTACTTC	CASSPMEGHHSYEQYF
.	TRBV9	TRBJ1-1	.	TGTGCCAGCAGCGTAGGGGGACACTTAAACACTGAAGCTTTCTTT	CASSVGGHLNTEAFF
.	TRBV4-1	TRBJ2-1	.	TGCGCCAGCAGCCCGACTTTAGTTAACGAGCAGTTCTTC	CASSPTLVNEQFF
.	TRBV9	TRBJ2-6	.	TGTGCCAGCAGCCTTATCTCTGGGGCCAACGTCCTGACTTTC	CASSLISGANVLTF
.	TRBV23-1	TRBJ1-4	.	TGCGCCAGCTCCCGGGGGATATGCCAAAAACTGTTTTTT	CASSRGICQKLFF
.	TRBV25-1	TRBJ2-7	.	TGTGCCAGCAGTCCCGGGAGTTACGAGCAGTACTTC	CASSPGSYEQYF
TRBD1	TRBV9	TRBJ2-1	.	TGTGCCAGCAGCTTGCGAGGGGACAGGGCCTACAATGAGCAGTTCTTC	CASSLRGDRAYNEQFF
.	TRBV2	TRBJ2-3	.	TGTGCCAGCATCTACCCAGCGGACACAGATACGCAGTATTTT	CASIYPADTDTQYF
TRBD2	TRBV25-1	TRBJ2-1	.	TGTGCCAGCAGTGAAGTTAGTAGCGGGAGTGAAGGTTCAAATGAGCAGTTCTTC	CASSEVSSGSEGSNEQFF
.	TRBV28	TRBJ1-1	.	TGTGCCTGCGGCCTGAACACTGAAGCTTTCTTT	CACGLNTEAFF
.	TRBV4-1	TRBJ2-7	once	TGCGCCAGCAGCCAAGGAGGAATCGAGCAGTACTTC	CASSQGGIEQYF
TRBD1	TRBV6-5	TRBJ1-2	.	TGTGCCAGCAGTTACTCCACAGGGGCGGGTGATGGCTACACCTTC	CASSYSTGAGDGYTF
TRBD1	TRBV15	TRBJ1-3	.	TGTGCCACCAGCAGAGATTGGGACAGCTCTGGAAACACCATATATTTT	CATSRDWDSSGNTIYF
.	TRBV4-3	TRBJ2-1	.	TGCGCCAGCAGCCAAGATGCGAACCCAGGAGGCGTCGGTGAGCAGTTCTTC	CASSQDANPGGVGEQFF
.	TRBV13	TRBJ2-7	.	TGTGCCAGCAGCTCCGGTAGGGGTTCCTACGAGCAGTACTTC	CASSSGRGSYEQYF
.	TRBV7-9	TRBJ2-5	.	TGTGCCAGCAGCTCCCCCCGAGAGACCCAGTACTTC	CASSSPRETQYF
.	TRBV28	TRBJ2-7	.	TGTGCCAGCAGTTCCCACAGGGTCTACGAGCAGTACTTC	CASSSHRVYEQYF
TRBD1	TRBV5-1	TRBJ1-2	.	TGCGCCAGCAGCTACACGACAGGGAGTAGTGGCTATGGCTACACCTTC	CASSYTTGSSGYGYTF
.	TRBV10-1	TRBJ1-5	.	TGCGCCAGCAGCGAGGTTCGGAATCAGCCCCAGCATTTT	CASSEVRNQPQHF
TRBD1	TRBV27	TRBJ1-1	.	TGTGCCAGCAGTTCCACCGGGACAGGGGTCACTGAAGCTTTCTTT	CASSSTGTGVTEAFF
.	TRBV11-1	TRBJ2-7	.	TGTGCCAGCAGCTTCGGGCGGGGACCTAGGTACGAGCAGTACTTC	CASSFGRGPRYEQYF
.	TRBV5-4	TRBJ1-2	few	TGTGCCAGCAGCTTGAGGGAGTGGGGCTACACCTTC	CASSLREWGYTF
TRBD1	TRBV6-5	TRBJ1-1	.	TGTGCCAGCAGGTACCATCTACAGGGGATGAACACTGAAGCTTTCTTT	CASRYHLQGMNTEAFF
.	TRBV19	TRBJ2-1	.	TGTGCCAGTAGTATAGGTCCTGAGTATGAGCAGTTCTTC	CASSIGPEYEQFF
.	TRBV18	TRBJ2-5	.	TGTGCCAGCTCACCACTGGCAGGGGAAGAGACCCAGTACTTC	CASSPLAGEETQYF
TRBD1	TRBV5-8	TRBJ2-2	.	TGTGCCAGCACCTCGGGCCAGGGGGTTAGTTCCGGGGAGCTGTTTTTT	CASTSGQGVSSGELFF
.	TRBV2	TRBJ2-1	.	TGTGCCAGCAGTAAAAAGGACTACCAAAACGACGATGAGCAGTTCTTC	CASSKKDYQNDDEQFF
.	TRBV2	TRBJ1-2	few	TGTGCCAGCTTGTTCAGGGGAGCTAACTATGGCTACACCTTC	CASLFRGANYGYTF
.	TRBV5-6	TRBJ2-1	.	TGTGCCAGCAGCTTGGTCCGGGACACCTTATACAATGAGCAGTTCTTC	CASSLVRDTLYNEQFF
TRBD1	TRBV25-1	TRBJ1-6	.	TGTGCCAGCAGTGGCAGGGGGGCATTTTCACCCCTCCACTTT	CASSGRGAFSPLHF
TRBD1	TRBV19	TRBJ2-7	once	TGTGCCAGTAGTATGGGGACAGGGAGATCCGAGCAGTACTTC	CASSMGTGRSEQYF
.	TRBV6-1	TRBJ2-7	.	TGTGCCAGCAACCGGGGACTCTACGAGCAGTACTTC	CASNRGLYEQYF
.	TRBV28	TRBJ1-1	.	TGTGCCAGCAGTTTAAGGGACACTAACACTGAAGCTTTCTTT	CASSLRDTNTEAFF
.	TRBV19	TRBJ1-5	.	TGTGCCAGTAGTATAGATAGGGGTTTTGTAAGTAATCAGCCCCAGCATTTT	CASSIDRGFVSNQPQHF
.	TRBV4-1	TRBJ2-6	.	TGCGCCAGCAGCCAAGATCAGGGGCCCAGCGTCCTGACTTTC	CASSQDQGPSVLTF
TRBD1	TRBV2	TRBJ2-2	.	TGTGCCAGCACAGGACAGGGTCACACCGGGGAGCTGTTTTTT	CASTGQGHTGELFF
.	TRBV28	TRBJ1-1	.	TGTGCCAGCAGCCAGGTATGGGAGGACACTGAAGCTTTCTTT	CASSQVWEDTEAFF
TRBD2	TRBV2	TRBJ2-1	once	TGTGCCAGCAGGGCGGTAGCGGGGGGCTACTACAATGAGCAGTTCTTC	CASRAVAGGYYNEQFF
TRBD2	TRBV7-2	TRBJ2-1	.	TGTGCCAGCAGCGGCCAGGCTAGCGGGCCCGACAATGAGCAGTTCTTC	CASSGQASGPDNEQFF
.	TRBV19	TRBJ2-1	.	TGTGCCAGTATGAGGGCGGGCTCCTACAATGAGCAGTTCTTC	CASMRAGSYNEQFF
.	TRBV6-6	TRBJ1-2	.	TGTGCCAGCAGTTACTACGGACAGACCCCTAACTATGGCTACACCTTC	CASSYYGQTPNYGYTF
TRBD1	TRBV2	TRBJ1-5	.	TGTGCCAGCAGTGAAACAGGGGGACAGCCCCAGCATTTT	CASSETGGQPQHF
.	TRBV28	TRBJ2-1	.	TGTGCCAGCAGTTTCCAGGGGAGGGCCAGGGCGAGAGATGAGCAGTTCTTC	CASSFQGRARARDEQFF
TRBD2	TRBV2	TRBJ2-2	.	TGTGCCAGCAGAGAGACTAGCAAGGAGGACACCGGGGAGCTGTTTTTT	CASRETSKEDTGELFF
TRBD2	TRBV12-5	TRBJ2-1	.	TGTGCTAGTGGTTTGGGGACTAGCGGGAGGATGTTCTACAATGAGCAGTTCTTC	CASGLGTSGRMFYNEQFF
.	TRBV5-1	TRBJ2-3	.	TGCGCCAGCAGCGGCTCACTATCCAACACAGATACGCAGTATTTT	CASSGSLSNTDTQYF
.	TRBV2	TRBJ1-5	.	TGTGCCAGCCGGTTCAACTATTATAGCAATCAGCCCCAGCATTTT	CASRFNYYSNQPQHF
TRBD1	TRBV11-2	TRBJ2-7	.	TGTGCCAGCAGCCAACTGGGACAGCTCTACGAGCAGTACTTC	CASSQLGQLYEQYF
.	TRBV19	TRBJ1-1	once	TGTGCCAGTAGTATTCAGGGAGGGGGCACTGAAGCTTTCTTT	CASSIQGGGTEAFF
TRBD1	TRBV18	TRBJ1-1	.	TGTGCCAGCTCACCATGGGACAGGGGAACTGAAGCTTTCTTT	CASSPWDRGTEAFF